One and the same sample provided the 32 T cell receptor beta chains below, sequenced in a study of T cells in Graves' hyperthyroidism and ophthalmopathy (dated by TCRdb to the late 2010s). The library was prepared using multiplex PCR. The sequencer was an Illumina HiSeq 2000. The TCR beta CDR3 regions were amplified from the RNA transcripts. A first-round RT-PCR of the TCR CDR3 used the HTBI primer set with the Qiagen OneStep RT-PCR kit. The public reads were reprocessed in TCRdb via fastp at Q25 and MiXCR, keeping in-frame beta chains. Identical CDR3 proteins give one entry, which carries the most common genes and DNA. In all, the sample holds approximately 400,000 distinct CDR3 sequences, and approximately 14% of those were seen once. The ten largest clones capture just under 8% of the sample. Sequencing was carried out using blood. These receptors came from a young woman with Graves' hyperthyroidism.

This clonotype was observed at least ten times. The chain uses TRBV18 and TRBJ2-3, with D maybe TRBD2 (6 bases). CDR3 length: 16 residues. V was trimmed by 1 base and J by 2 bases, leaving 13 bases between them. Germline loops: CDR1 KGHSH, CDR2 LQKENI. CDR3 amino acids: CASSPLIAEFTDTQYF. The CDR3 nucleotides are TGTGCCAGCTCACCACTTATAGCGGAGTTCACAGATACGCAGTATTTT.

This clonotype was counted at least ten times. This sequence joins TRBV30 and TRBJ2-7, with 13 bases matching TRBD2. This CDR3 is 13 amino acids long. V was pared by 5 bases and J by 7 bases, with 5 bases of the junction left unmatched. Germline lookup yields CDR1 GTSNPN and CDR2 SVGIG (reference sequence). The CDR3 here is CAWRLAGGGEQYF. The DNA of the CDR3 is TGTGCCTGGCGACTAGCGGGGGGCGGGGAGCAGTACTTC.

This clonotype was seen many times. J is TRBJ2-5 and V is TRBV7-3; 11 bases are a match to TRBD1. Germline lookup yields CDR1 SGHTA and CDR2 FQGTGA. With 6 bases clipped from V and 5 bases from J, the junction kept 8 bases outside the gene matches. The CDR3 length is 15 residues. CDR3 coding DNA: TGTGCCAGCAGTACGGACAGGGGGCGTTTTGAGACCCAGTACTTC. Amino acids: CASSTDRGRFETQYF.

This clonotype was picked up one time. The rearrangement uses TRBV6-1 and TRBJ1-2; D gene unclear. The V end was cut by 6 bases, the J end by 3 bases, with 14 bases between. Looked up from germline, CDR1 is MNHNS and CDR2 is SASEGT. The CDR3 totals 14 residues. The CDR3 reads CASSREPRDYGYTF. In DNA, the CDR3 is TGTGCCAGCAGCAGAGAGCCTCGTGACTATGGCTACACCTTC.

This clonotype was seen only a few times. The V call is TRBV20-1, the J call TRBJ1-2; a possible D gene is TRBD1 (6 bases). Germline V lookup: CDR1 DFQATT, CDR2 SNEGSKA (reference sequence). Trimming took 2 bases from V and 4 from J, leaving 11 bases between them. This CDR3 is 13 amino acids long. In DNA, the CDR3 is TGCAGTGCTAGATTGGGGGGGGCCTATGGCTACACCTTC. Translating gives CSARLGGAYGYTF.

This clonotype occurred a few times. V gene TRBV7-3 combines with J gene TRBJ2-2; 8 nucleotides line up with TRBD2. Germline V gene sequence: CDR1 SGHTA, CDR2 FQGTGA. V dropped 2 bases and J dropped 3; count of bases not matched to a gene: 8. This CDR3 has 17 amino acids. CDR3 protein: CASSLRPSGSDTGELFF. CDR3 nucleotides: TGTGCCAGCAGCTTACGGCCTAGCGGGTCGGACACCGGGGAGCTGTTTTTT.

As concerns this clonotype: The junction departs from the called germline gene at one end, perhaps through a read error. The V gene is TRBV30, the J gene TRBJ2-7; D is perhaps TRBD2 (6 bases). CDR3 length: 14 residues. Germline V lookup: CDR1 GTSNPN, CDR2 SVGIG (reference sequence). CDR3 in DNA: TGTGCCTGGAAGACGTCGGGACTGTACTACGAGCAGTGCTTC. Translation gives CAWKTSGLYYEQCF.

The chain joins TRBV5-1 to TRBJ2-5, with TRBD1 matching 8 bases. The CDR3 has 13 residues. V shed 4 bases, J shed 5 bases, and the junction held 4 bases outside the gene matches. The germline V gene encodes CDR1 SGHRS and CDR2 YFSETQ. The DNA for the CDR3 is TGCGCCAGCAGCCGGTACAGGGGGGAGACCCAGTACTTC. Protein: CASSRYRGETQYF.

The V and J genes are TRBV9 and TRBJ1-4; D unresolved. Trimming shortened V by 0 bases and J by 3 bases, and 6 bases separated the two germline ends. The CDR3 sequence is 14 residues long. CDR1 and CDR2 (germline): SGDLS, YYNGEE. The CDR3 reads CASSVGPANEKLFF. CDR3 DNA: TGTGCCAGCAGCGTAGGTCCGGCTAATGAAAAACTGTTTTTT. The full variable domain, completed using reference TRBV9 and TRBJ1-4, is DSGVTQTPKHLITATGQRVTLRCSPRSGDLSVYWYQQSLDQGLQFLIQYYNGEERAKGNILERFSAQQFPDLHSELNLSSLELGDSALYFCASSVGPANEKLFFGSGTQLSVL.

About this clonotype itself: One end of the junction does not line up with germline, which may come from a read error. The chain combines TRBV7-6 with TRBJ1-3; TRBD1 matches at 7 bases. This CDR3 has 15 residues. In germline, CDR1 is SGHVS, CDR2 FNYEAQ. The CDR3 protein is CASSLTGRSGNTMYF. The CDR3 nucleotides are TGTGCCAGCAGCTTGACAGGGCGCTCTGGAAACACCATGTATTTT. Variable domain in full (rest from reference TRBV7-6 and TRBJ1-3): GAGVSQSPRYKVTKRGQDVALRCDPISGHVSLYWYRQALGQGPEFLTYFNYEAQQDKSGLPNDRFSAERPEGSISTLTIQRTEQRDSAMYRCASSLTGRSGNTMYFGEGSWLTVV.

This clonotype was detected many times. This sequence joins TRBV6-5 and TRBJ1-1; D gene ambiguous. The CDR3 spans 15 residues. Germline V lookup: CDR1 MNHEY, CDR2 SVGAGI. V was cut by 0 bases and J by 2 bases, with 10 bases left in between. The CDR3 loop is CASSYSTGPNTEAFF. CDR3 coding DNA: TGTGCCAGCAGTTACTCGACTGGGCCCAACACTGAAGCTTTCTTT.

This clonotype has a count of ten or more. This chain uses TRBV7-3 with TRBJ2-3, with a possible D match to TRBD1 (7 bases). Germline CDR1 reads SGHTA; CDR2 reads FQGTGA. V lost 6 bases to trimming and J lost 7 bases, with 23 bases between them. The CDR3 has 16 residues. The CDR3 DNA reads TGTGCCAGCAGTCAACCAGAGGCAGGGGGGCGAAATACGCAGTATTTT. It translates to CASSQPEAGGRNTQYF.

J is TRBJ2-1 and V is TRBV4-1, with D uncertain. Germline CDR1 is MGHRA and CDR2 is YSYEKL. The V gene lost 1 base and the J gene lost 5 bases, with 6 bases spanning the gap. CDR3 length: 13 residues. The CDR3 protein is CASSQARNNEQFF. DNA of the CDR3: TGCGCCAGCAGCCAAGCCAGAAACAATGAGCAGTTCTTC.

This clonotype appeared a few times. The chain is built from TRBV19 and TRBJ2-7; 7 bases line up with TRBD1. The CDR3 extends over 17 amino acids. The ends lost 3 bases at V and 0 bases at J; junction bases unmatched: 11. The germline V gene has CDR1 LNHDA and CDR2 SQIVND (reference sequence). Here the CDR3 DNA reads TGTGCCAGTAGTATCGGGACAGCTTTAAAGAGCTCCTACGAGCAGTACTTC. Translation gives CASSIGTALKSSYEQYF.

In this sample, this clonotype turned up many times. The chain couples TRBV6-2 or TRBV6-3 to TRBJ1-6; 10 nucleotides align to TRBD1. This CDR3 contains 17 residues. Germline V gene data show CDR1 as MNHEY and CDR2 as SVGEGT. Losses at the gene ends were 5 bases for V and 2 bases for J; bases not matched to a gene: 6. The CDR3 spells CASSPRTGGAYNSPLHF. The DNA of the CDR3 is TGTGCCAGCAGTCCTCGGACAGGGGGAGCCTATAATTCACCCCTCCACTTT.

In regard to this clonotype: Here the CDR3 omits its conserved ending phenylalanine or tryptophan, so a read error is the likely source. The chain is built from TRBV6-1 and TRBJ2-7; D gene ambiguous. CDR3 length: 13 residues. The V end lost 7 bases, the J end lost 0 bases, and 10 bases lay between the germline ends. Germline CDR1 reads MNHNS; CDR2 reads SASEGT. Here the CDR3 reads CASIRQSSYEQYL. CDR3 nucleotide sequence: TGTGCCAGCATCCGCCAGAGCTCCTACGAGCAGTACCTC.

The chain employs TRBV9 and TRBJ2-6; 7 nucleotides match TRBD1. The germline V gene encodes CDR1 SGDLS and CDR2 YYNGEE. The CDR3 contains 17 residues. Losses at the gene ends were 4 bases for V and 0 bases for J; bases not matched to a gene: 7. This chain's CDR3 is CASSPRDSLSGANVLTF. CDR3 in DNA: TGTGCCAGCAGCCCACGGGACAGCCTCTCTGGGGCCAACGTCCTGACTTTC.

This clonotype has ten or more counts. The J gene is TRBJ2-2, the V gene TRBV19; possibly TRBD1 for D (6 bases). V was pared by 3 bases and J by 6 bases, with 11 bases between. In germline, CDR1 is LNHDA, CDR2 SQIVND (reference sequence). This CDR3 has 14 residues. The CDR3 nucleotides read TGTGCCAGTAGTATTCAGGGGATGGCCGGGGAGCTGTTTTTT. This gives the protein CASSIQGMAGELFF.

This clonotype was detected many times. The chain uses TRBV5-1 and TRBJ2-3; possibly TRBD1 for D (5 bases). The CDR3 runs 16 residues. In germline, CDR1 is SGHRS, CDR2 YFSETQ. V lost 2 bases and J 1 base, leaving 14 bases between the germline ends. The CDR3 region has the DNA TGCGCCAGCAGCTTCCGGCAGGGTAGTGGCACAGATACGCAGTATTTT. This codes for CASSFRQGSGTDTQYF.

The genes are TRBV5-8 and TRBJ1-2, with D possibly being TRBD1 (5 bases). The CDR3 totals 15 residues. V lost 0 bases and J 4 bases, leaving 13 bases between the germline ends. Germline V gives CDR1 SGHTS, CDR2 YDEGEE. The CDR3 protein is CASSLAPNRFYGYTF. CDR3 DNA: TGTGCCAGCAGCTTGGCCCCCAACAGGTTCTATGGCTACACCTTC.

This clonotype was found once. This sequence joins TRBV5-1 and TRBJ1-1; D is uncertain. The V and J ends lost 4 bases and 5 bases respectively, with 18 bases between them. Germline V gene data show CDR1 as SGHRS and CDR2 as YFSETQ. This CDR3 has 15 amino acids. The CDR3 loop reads CASSLLTAMGTEAFF. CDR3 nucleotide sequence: TGCGCCAGCAGCCTTCTTACAGCGATGGGAACTGAAGCTTTCTTT.

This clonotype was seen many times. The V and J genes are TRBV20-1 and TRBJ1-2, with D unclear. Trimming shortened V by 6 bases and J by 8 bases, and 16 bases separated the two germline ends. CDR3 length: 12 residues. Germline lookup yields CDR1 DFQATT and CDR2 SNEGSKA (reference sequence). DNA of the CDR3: TGCAGTGCCAGCCCCCGGGTTGGAGGCTACACCTTC. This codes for CSASPRVGGYTF.

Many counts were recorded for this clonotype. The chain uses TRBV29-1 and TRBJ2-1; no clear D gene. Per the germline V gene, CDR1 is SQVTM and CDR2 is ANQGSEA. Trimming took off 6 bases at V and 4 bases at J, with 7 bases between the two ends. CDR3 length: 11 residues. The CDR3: CSVTRYNEQFF. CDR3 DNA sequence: TGCAGCGTCACGAGGTACAATGAGCAGTTCTTC.

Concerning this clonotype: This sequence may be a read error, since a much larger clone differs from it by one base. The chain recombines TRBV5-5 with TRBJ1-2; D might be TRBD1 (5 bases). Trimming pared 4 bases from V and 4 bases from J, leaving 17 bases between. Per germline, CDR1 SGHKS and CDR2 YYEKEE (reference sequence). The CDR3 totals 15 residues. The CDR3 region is CASSPDGGGIYGYTF. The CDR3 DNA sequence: TGTGCCAGCAGCCCCGACGGGGGGGGAATCTATGGCTACACCTTC.

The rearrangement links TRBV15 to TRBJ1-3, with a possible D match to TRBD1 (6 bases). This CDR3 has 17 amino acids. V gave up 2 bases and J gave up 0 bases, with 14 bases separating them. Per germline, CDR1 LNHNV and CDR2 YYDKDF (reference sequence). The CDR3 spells CATSRPQGSSSGNTIYF. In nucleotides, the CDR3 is TGTGCCACCAGCAGACCTCAGGGGTCCTCCTCTGGAAACACCATATATTTT.

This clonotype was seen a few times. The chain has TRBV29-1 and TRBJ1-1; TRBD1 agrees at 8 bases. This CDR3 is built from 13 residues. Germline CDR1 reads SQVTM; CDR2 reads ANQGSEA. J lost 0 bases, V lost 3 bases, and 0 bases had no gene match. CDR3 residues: CSVEDRVNTEAFF. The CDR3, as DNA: TGCAGCGTTGAGGACAGGGTGAACACTGAAGCTTTCTTT.

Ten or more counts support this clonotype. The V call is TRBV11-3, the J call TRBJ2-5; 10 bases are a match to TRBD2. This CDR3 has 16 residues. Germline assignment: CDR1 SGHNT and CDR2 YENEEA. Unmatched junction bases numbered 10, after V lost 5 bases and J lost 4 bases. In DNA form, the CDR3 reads TGTGCCAGCAGCCCGGTTAGCGGGAGGCTGGGAGAGACCCAGTACTTC. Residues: CASSPVSGRLGETQYF.

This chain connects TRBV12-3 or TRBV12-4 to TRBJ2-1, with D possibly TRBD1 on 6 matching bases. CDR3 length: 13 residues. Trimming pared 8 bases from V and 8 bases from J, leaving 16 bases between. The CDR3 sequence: CASLRDNRDEQFF. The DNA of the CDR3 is TGTGCCAGCCTCCGGGATAACAGGGATGAGCAGTTCTTC.

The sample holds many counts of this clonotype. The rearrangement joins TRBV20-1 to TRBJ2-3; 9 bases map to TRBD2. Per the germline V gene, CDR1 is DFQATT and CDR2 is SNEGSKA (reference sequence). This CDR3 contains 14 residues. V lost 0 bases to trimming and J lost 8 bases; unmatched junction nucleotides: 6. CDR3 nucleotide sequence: TGCAGTGCTAGAGATCCAGCGGGGGGCCCTACGCAGTATTTT. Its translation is CSARDPAGGPTQYF.

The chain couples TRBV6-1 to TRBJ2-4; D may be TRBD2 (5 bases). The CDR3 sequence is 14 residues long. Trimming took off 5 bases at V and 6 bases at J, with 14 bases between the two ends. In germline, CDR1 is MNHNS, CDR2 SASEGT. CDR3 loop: CASSRTSSTNIQYF. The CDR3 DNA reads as TGTGCCAGCAGTCGGACTTCTAGTACAAACATTCAGTACTTC.

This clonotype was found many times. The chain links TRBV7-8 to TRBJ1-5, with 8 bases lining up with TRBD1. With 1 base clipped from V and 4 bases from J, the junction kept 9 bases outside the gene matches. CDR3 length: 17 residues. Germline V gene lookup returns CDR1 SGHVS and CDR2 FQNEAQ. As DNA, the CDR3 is TGTGCCAGCAGCTTAGGATATGCAGGGGGCTGGAATCAGCCCCAGCATTTT. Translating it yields CASSLGYAGGWNQPQHF. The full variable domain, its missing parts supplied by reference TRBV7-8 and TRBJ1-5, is GAGVSQSPRYKVAKRGQDVALRCDPISGHVSLFWYQQALGQGPEFLTYFQNEAQLDKSGLPSDRFFAERPEGSVSTLKIQRTQQEDSAVYLCASSLGYAGGWNQPQHFGDGTRLSIL.

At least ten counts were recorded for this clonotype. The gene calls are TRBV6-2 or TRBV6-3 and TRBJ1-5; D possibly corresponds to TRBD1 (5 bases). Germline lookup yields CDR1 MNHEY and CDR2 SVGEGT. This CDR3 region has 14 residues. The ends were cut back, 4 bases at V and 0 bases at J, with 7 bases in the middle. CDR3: CASSWTRSNQPQHF. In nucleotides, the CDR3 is TGTGCCAGCAGTTGGACACGTAGCAATCAGCCCCAGCATTTT.